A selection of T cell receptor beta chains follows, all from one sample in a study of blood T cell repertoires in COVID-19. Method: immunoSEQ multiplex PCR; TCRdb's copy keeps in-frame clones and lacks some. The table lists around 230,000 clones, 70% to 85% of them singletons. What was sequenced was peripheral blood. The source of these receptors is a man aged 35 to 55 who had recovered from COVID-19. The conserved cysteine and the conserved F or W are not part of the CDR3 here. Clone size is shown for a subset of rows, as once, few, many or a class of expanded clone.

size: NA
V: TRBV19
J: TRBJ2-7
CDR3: ASSVSPGEFYEQY

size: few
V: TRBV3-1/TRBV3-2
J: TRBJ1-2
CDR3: ASSTTGESGYT

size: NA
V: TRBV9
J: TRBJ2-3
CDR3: ASSVAEPSQDTQY

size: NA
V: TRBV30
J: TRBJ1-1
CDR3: AWSRVSNTEAF

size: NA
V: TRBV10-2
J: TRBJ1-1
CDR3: ASSLTRVEGTEAF

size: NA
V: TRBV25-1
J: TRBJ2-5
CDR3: ASSTIETQY

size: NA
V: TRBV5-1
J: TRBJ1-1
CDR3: ASSGRTGQLGTEAF

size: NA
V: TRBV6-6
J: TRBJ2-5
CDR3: ASRSRDRGRETQY

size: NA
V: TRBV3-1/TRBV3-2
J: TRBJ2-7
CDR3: ASSQGTGPYEQY

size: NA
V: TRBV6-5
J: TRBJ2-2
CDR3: ASSQGAGGELF

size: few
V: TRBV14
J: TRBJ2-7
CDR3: ASSLTGTPTYEQY

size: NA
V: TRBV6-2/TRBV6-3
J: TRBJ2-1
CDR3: ASSYDGAHNEQF

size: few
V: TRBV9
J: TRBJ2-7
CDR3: ASSVETGGYNEQY

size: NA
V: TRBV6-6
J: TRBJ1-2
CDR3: ASSSDRDYGYT

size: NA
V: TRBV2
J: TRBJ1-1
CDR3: ASRPGHRNTEAF

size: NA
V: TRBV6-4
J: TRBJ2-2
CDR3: ASSRTSGYTGELF

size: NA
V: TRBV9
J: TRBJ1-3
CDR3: ASSPGTGGSGNTIY

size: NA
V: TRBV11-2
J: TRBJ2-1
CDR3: ASSSVAGINEQF